Presented here are 8 T cell receptor beta chains from one specimen sequenced in a study of T cell responses to AZD1222 COVID-19 vaccine. Sequencing used immunoSEQ multiplex PCR; TCRdb keeps in-frame clones, though not all of them. The data hold 150,000 or so clones, with over 70% observed a single time. The sample consisted of peripheral blood, taken 28 days after the second AZD1222 dose. Source of these receptors: an adult who received the AZD1222 COVID-19 vaccine.

The CDR3 sequence is CASSSSGSPSYNEQFF. Here the CDR3 DNA reads TGTGCCAGCAGTTCTAGCGGGAGCCCTTCCTACAATGAGCAGTTCTTC. The J gene is TRBJ2-1, the V gene TRBV2; 10 bases match TRBD2. V gave up 5 bases and J gave up 1 base; unmatched junction bases: 5. There are 16 residues in the CDR3. The germline gives CDR1 SNHLY, CDR2 FYNNEI. The complete variable domain, with remaining parts taken from reference TRBV2 and TRBJ2-1, reads EPEVTQTPSHQVTQMGQEVILRCVPISNHLYFYWYRQILGQKVEFLVSFYNNEISEKSEIFDDQFSVERPDGSNFTLKIRSTKLEDSAMYFCASSSSGSPSYNEQFFGPGTRLTVL.

The CDR3 reads CASSFQGFIPYEQYF. CDR3 in DNA: TGTGCCAGCAGTTTTCAGGGGTTTATACCCTACGAGCAGTACTTC. The chain employs TRBV27 and TRBJ2-7; tentative D call: TRBD1 (6 bases). This CDR3 is built from 15 residues. Trimming took off 3 bases at V and 2 bases at J, with 14 bases between the two ends. Germline V gene sequence: CDR1 MNHEY, CDR2 SMNVEV (reference sequence).

In its sample, this clone was seen a few times. The chain carries TRBV2 and TRBJ1-2, with D tentatively TRBD1 (5 bases). CDR1 and CDR2 (germline): SNHLY, FYNNEI. V lost 7 bases to trimming and J lost 2 bases, with 17 bases between them. The CDR3 spans 15 residues. CDR3 nucleotides: TGTGCCAGCACCCTAGGGACGTCGAACAACTATGGCTACACCTTC. It yields the protein CASTLGTSNNYGYTF.

The chain joins TRBV25-1 to TRBJ2-1; a possible D gene is TRBD2 (5 bases). This CDR3 is built from 12 residues. The germline V gene has CDR1 MGHDK and CDR2 SYGVNS. V was cut by 4 bases and J by 9 bases, with 10 bases left in between. CDR3 protein: CASSVLVGEQFF. CDR3 nucleotides: TGTGCCAGCAGTGTACTAGTTGGTGAGCAGTTCTTC. Full variable domain (rest looked up from reference TRBV25-1 and TRBJ2-1): EADIYQTPRYLVIGTGKKITLECSQTMGHDKMYWYQQDPGMELHLIHYSYGVNSTEKGDLSSESTVSRIRTEHFPLTLESARPSHTSQYLCASSVLVGEQFFGPGTRLTVL.

This sequence joins TRBV6-4 and TRBJ2-7; 7 bases align to TRBD2. Per the germline V gene, CDR1 is MRHNA and CDR2 is SNTAGT. The CDR3 covers 13 residues. V gave up 5 bases and J gave up 3 bases; unmatched junction bases: 4. CDR3 residues: CASSRLAYYEQYF. CDR3 coding DNA: TGTGCCAGCAGTAGACTAGCTTACTACGAGCAGTACTTC.

The V and J genes are TRBV28 and TRBJ1-5, with 9 bases fitting TRBD1. J was trimmed by 4 bases and V by 6 bases; bases with no gene match: 7. Germline V gene sequence: CDR1 MDHEN, CDR2 SYDVKM. The CDR3 spans 15 residues. In DNA form, the CDR3 reads TGTGCCAGCAGCCAAGGGGACAGGGAAAATCAGCCCCAGCATTTT. Protein product: CASSQGDRENQPQHF.

The chain carries TRBV20-1 and TRBJ2-7, with unresolved D. Germline V gene data show CDR1 as DFQATT and CDR2 as SNEGSKA (reference sequence). This CDR3 is 14 amino acids long. The V end lost 3 bases, the J end lost 0 bases, and 12 bases lay between the germline ends. The CDR3 sequence is CSASRMLSSYEQYF. CDR3 nucleotides: TGCAGTGCTAGTAGGATGTTAAGCTCCTACGAGCAGTACTTC.

This clone came up a few times. The chain joins TRBV2 to TRBJ2-4; TRBD2 matches 10 bases. Germline CDR1 reads SNHLY; CDR2 reads FYNNEI. Trimming removed 6 bases from V and 9 bases from J; junction bases left unmatched: 11. This CDR3 has 15 residues. The CDR3 DNA is TGTGCCAGCAGCGAGCTAGCGGGAGACGTCGGCATTCAGTACTTC. This encodes CASSELAGDVGIQYF.